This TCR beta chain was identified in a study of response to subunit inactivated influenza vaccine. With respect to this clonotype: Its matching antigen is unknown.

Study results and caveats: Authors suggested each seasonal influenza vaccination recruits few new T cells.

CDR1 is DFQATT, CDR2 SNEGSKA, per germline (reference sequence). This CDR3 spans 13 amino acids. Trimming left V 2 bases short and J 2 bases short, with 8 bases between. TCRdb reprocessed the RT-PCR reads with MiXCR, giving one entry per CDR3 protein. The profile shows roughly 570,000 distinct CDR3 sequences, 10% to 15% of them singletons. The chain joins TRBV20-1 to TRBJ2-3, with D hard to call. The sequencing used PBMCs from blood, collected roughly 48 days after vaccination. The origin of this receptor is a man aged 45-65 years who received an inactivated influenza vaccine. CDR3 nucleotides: TGCAGTGCTAGACAGCCTGCCACAGATACGCAGTATTTT. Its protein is CSARQPATDTQYF.